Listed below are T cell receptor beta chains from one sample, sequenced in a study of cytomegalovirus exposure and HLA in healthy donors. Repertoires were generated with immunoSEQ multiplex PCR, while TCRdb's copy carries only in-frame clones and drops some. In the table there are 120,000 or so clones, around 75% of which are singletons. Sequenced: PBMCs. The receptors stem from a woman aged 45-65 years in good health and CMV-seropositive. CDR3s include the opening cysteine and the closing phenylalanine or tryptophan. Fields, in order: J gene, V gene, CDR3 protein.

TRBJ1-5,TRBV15,CATSWRTDSNQPQHF
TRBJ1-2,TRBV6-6,CASRSMQVYGYTF
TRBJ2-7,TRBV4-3,CASSQDIFGGTSGLTYEQYF
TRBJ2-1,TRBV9,CASSVMGPSSYNEQFF
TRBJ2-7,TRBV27,CASSLVQGWYEQYF
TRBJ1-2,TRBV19,CASRDRGYGYTF
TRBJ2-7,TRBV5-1,CASSLGSGDREQYF
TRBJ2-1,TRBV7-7,CASSTRQGTIVGEQFF
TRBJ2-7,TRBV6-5,CASRNQGQGFYEQYF
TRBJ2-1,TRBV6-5,CASSYGGLSYNEQFF
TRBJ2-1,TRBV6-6,CASSRGTFLEQFF
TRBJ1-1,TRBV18,CASSPRTWTEGTEAFF
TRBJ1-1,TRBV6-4,CASSDQTGGNTEAFF
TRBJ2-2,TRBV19,CASSIGASGRTTGELFF
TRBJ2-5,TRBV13,CASFVRGETQYF
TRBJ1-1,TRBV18,CASSPLRNTEAFF
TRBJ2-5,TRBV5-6,CASSLVGRVRETQYF